This T cell receptor (beta chain) was recovered during a study of response to subunit inactivated influenza vaccine. Germline CDR1 SGDLS, CDR2 YYNGEE. Trimming left V 4 bases short and J 5 bases short, with 10 bases between. The CDR3 length is 12 residues. One entry per CDR3 protein, called by TCRdb with MiXCR from the RT-PCR reads. Here the sample spans hundreds of thousands of distinct CDR3 sequences, roughly 22% being singletons. There are a few counts of this clonotype. The sequence came from a man aged 50 to 69 who received an inactivated influenza vaccine. This chain links TRBV9 with TRBJ2-7; maybe TRBD2 (5 bases). The source material was PBMCs from blood, sampled 21 months after vaccination. The CDR3 sequence is CASSPGGDEQYF. DNA of the CDR3: TGTGCCAGCAGCCCAGGAGGAGACGAGCAGTACTTC.